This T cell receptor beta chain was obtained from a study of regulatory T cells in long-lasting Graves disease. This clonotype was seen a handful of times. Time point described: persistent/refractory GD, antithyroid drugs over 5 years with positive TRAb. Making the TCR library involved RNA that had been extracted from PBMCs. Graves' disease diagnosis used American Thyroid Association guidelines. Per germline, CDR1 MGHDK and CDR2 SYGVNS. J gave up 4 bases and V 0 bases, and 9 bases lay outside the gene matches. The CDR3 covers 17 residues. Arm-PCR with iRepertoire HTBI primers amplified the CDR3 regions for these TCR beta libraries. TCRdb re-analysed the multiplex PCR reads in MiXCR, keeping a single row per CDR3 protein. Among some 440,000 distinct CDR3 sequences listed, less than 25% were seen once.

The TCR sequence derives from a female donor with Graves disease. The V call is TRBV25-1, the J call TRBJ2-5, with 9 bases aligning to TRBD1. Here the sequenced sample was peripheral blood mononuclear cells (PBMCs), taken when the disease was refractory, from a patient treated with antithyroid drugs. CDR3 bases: TGTGCCAGCAGTGAATATCAGGGACAGGGTGGGTTAGAGACCCAGTACTTC. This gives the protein CASSEYQGQGGLETQYF.